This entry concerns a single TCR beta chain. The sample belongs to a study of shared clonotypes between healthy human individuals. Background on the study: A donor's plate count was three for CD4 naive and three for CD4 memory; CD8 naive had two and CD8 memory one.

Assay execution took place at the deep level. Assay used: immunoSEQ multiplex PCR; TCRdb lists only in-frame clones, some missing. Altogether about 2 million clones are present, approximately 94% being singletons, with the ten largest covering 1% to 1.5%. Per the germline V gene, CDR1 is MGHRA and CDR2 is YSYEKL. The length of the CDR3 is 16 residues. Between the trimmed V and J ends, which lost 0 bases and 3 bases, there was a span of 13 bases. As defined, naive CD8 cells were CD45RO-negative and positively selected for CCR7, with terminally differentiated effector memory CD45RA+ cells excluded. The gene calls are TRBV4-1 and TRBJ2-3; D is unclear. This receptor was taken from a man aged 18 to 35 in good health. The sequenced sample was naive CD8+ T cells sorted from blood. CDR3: CASSQEAQLLTDTQYF. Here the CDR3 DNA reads TGCGCCAGCAGCCAAGAAGCACAGCTCCTTACAGATACGCAGTATTTT.